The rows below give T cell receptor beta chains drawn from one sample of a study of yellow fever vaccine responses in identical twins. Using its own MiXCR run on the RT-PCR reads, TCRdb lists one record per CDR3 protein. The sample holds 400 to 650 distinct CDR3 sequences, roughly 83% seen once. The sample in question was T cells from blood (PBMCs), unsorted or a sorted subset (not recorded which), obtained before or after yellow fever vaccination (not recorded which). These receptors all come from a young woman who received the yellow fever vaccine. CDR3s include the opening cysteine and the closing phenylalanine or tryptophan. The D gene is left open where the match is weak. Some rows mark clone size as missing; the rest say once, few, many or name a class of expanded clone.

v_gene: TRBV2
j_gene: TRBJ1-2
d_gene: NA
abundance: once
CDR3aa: CASSDPDGTNYGYTF
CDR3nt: TGTGCCAGCAGTGACCCTGACGGCACTAACTATGGCTACACCTTC

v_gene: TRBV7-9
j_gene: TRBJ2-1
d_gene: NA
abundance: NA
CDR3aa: CASSYSEQTNNEQFF
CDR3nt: TGTGCCAGCAGCTATTCGGAACAGACCAACAATGAGCAGTTCTTC

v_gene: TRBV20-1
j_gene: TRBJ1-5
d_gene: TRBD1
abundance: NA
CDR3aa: CSARDRDLQPQHF
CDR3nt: TGCAGTGCTAGGGACAGGGATTTACAGCCCCAGCATTTT

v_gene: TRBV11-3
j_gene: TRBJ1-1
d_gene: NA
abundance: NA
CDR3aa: CASSIPGTDPRAFF
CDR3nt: TGTGCCAGCAGCATACCCGGGACCGACCCCCGTGCTTTCTTT

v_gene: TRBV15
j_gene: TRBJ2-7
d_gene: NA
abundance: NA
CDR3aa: CATSSLYTGSYEQYF
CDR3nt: TGTGCCACCAGCAGCCTCTACACAGGCTCCTACGAGCAGTACTTC

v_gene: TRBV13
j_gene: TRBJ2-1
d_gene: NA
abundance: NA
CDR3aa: CASSTTPMSSYNEQFF
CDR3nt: TGTGCCAGCAGCACGACCCCCATGAGCTCCTACAATGAGCAGTTCTTC

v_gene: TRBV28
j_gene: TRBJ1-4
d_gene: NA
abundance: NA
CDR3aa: CASSLLQESNEKLFF
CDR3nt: TGTGCCAGCAGTTTATTGCAGGAGTCCAATGAAAAACTGTTTTTT

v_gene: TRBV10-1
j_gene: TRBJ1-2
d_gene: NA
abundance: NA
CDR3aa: CASSDPGQTPWGYTF
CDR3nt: TGCGCCAGCAGTGACCCTGGACAGACCCCTTGGGGCTACACCTTC

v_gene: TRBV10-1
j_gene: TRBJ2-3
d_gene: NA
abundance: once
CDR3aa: CASSDGGDRDTQYF
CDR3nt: TGCGCCAGCAGTGACGGAGGTGATAGAGATACGCAGTATTTT

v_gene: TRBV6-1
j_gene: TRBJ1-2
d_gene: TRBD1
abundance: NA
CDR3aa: CASRQGLGYTF
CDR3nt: TGTGCCAGCAGACAGGGGCTTGGCTACACCTTC

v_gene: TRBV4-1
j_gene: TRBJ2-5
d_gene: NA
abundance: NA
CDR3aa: CASSQDLLLETQYF
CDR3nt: TGCGCCAGCAGCCAAGATCTCCTTTTAGAGACCCAGTACTTC

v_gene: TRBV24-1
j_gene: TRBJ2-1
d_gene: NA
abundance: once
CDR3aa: CATSPSHAYNEQFF
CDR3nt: TGTGCCACCAGTCCATCCCACGCATACAATGAGCAGTTCTTC

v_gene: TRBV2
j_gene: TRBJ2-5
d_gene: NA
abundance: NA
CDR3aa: CASSPLIRAKQETQYF
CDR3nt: TGTGCCAGCAGCCCCCTGATCCGAGCGAAGCAAGAGACCCAGTACTTC

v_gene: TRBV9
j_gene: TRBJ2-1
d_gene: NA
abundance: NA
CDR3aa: CASSVLSGNPNEQFF
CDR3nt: TGTGCCAGCAGCGTATTGTCGGGCAACCCCAATGAGCAGTTCTTC

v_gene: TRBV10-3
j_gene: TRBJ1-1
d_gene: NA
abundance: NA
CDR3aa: CAIRGGWGAEAFF
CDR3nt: TGTGCCATCAGGGGAGGGTGGGGAGCTGAAGCTTTCTTT

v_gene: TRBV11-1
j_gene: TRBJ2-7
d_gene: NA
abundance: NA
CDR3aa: CASSPSGLPGEVYEQYF
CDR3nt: TGTGCCAGCAGCCCAAGTGGTTTGCCAGGGGAAGTCTACGAGCAGTACTTC

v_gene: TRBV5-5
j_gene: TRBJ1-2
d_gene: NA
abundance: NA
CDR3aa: CASSSRGTVGKHGYTF
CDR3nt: TGTGCCAGCAGCTCCCGGGGGACGGTCGGGAAGCATGGCTACACCTTC

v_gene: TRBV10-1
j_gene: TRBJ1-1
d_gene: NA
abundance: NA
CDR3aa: CASSERPAGEAEAFF
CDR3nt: TGCGCCAGCAGTGAGCGACCAGCTGGAGAAGCTGAAGCTTTCTTT

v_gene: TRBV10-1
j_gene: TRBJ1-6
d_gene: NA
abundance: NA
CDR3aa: CASSESGLNSPLHF
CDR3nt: TGCGCCAGCAGTGAGTCGGGGTTGAATTCACCCCTCCACTTT

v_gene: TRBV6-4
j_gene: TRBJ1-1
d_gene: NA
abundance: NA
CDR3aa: CASSDSSGPTEAFF
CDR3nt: TGTGCCAGCAGTGACAGCAGCGGTCCTACTGAAGCTTTCTTT

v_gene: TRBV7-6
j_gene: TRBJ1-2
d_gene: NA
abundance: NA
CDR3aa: CASSLSQTEGYTF
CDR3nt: TGTGCCAGCAGCTTATCACAGACAGAAGGCTACACCTTC

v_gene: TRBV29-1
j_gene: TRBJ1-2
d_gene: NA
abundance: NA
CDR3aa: CSVVGAGGGYTF
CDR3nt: TGCAGCGTTGTAGGGGCGGGCGGTGGCTACACCTTC